This TCR beta chain was observed in a study of T cell repertoires in cytomegalovirus infection. Across the study: The public TCR beta signatures pointed to both CMV infection and matching HLA type.

Overall study results and limits: CMV carriers with the relevant HLA were identified by cumulative public TCR beta family frequency. HLA-C-restricted CMV clonotypes gave the most frequent clonotype in two of eight donors.

TCRdb fed the reads into MiXCR, producing one record per CDR3 protein. This sample carries hundreds of thousands of distinct CDR3 sequences, 35% to 40% of them seen once, and the ten largest clones take around 3%. From germline, CDR1 is MNHNS and CDR2 SASEGT. Trimming at V came to 6 bases and at J to 1 base, leaving 3 bases not matched to a gene. The CDR3 contains 17 residues. To note about this clonotype: Its antigen is currently unknown.

What was sequenced was PBMCs. The TCR was taken from a human donor in good health (CMV status not recorded). Some clones in this sample may be carry-over from other donors' samples. This rearrangement joins TRBV6-1 to TRBJ2-2, with 15 positions matching TRBD2. CDR3 nucleotides: TGTGCCAGCAGGAGGGGACTAGCGGGGGGGAACACCGGGGAGCTGTTTTTT. Translated: CASRRGLAGGNTGELFF.